Below, 20 T cell receptor beta chains from the same sample are listed, as sequenced in a study of shared clonotypes between healthy human individuals. Clones were sequenced by immunoSEQ multiplex PCR, and TCRdb holds only the in-frame ones, with some missing. The repertoire holds hundreds of thousands of clones, approximately 79% seen once, with 1.5% to 2% in the top ten. Sequencing used memory CD4+ T cells sorted from blood. Indicated subset: CD45RA-negative fraction. Receptor source: a woman in her twenties or thirties in good health.

The V and J genes are TRBV2 and TRBJ1-2; D is perhaps TRBD1 (6 bases). This CDR3 spans 13 amino acids. CDR1 is SNHLY and CDR2 is FYNNEI in the germline V gene. Trimming took 4 bases from V and 8 from J, leaving 14 bases between them. This chain's CDR3 is CASSVSGAGGYTF. CDR3 DNA sequence: TGTGCCAGCAGTGTATCGGGGGCTGGGGGCTACACCTTC.

This clone was detected once. The rearrangement joins TRBV5-1 to TRBJ2-2; TRBD1 matches at 7 bases. V was clipped by 5 bases and J by 7 bases; unmatched bases: 2. This CDR3 contains 12 residues. Germline values: CDR1 SGHRS, CDR2 YFSETQ. This chain's CDR3 is CASRGDSGELFF. CDR3 DNA sequence: TGCGCCAGCAGGGGGGACAGCGGGGAGCTGTTTTTT.

As concerns this clone: This sample includes further DNA sequences coding for the same CDR3. DNA of the CDR3: TGCAGTGCTAGAGATACCACTGAAGCTTTCTTT. This gives the protein CSARDTTEAFF. This chain uses TRBV20-1 with TRBJ1-1; D not resolved. Trimming took off 0 bases at V and 4 bases at J, with 3 bases between the two ends. The CDR3 contains 11 residues. Germline-derived CDR1 and CDR2 are DFQATT and SNEGSKA (reference sequence).

The J gene is TRBJ1-3, the V gene TRBV28, with a tentative D call TRBD1 (5 bases). Between the trimmed V and J ends, which lost 2 bases and 0 bases, there was a span of 17 bases. Germline V gene sequence: CDR1 MDHEN, CDR2 SYDVKM. CDR3 length equals 18 residues. CDR3 DNA sequence: TGTGCCAGCAGTTTAAATCTGGGCGGGGGGAGCTCTGGAAACACCATATATTTT. This sequence encodes CASSLNLGGGSSGNTIYF.

This chain joins TRBV7-6 and TRBJ2-5; unclear D gene. CDR1 is SGHVS, CDR2 FNYEAQ, per germline. CDR3 length: 15 amino acids. The germline V and J ends were trimmed by 2 bases and 2 bases, with 12 bases remaining between them. The CDR3 loop reads CASSLRWGPQETQYF. The CDR3 DNA follows: TGTGCCAGCAGCTTAAGGTGGGGTCCTCAAGAGACCCAGTACTTC. The full variable domain, with the rest looked up from reference TRBV7-6 and TRBJ2-5, is GAGVSQSPRYKVTKRGQDVALRCDPISGHVSLYWYRQALGQGPEFLTYFNYEAQQDKSGLPNDRFSAERPEGSISTLTIQRTEQRDSAMYRCASSLRWGPQETQYFGPGTRLLVL.

The chain combines TRBV29-1 with TRBJ2-3; D is unresolved. Germline values: CDR1 SQVTM, CDR2 ANQGSEA. The CDR3 is 12 amino acids. The V end lost 6 bases, the J end lost 2 bases, and 9 bases lay between the germline ends. CDR3 amino acids: CSVLTVTDTQYF. CDR3 in DNA: TGCAGCGTACTGACGGTCACAGATACGCAGTATTTT.

The chain links TRBV7-9 to TRBJ2-2; no reliable D call. CDR3 length: 12 amino acids. V was trimmed by 2 bases and J by 5 bases, leaving 3 bases between them. CDR1 is SEHNR and CDR2 is FQNEAQ in the germline V gene (reference sequence). The CDR3 is CASSLSTGELFF. The DNA of the CDR3 is TGTGCCAGCAGCTTATCTACCGGGGAGCTGTTTTTT.

V gene TRBV6-5 combines with J gene TRBJ2-1; 8 nucleotides align to TRBD1. Germline CDR1 reads MNHEY; CDR2 reads SVGAGI. The CDR3 is 15 amino acids. The junction had 11 bases not matched to a gene; V was cut back by 7 bases and J by 6 bases. This chain's CDR3 is CASIPGRGLGNEQFF. In nucleotides, the CDR3 is TGTGCCAGCATCCCCGGCAGGGGGCTTGGCAATGAGCAGTTCTTC.

This chain links TRBV28 with TRBJ1-5; no firm D call. Germline-derived CDR1 and CDR2 are MDHEN and SYDVKM. V lost 4 bases and J 9 bases, leaving 7 bases between the germline ends. The CDR3 is 11 residues long. In nucleotides, the CDR3 is TGTGCCAGCAGTTCCCTCCGGCCCCAGCATTTT. Amino acid sequence: CASSSLRPQHF.

This chain links TRBV29-1 with TRBJ1-1; D might be TRBD1 (6 bases). There are 14 residues in the CDR3. Germline CDR1 is SQVTM and CDR2 is ANQGSEA. Trimming left V 3 bases short and J 5 bases short, with 16 bases between. In nucleotides, the CDR3 is TGCAGCGTTGAGGCCAAAGGCAGGGGTACTGAAGCTTTCTTT. Translation: CSVEAKGRGTEAFF.

The J gene is TRBJ2-1, the V gene TRBV5-1, with 9 positions matching TRBD2. This CDR3 comprises 15 residues. Germline V CDR1 and CDR2: SGHRS, YFSETQ. V lost 0 bases, J lost 6 bases, and 4 bases stayed unmatched. The CDR3 DNA sequence: TGCGCCAGCAGCTTGGGGCGGGAGGGCCCCAATGAGCAGTTCTTC. It specifies CASSLGREGPNEQFF.

The gene calls are TRBV19 and TRBJ2-2, with D tentatively TRBD2 (5 bases). Trimming left V 11 bases short and J 3 bases short, with 16 bases between. The CDR3 length is 14 residues. Germline CDR1 reads LNHDA; CDR2 reads SQIVND (reference sequence). CDR3 sequence: CAPSCGSDTGELFF. The CDR3 region has the DNA TGTGCCCCGAGTTGCGGGTCCGACACCGGGGAGCTGTTTTTT.

The sample holds a few counts of this clone. The V gene is TRBV6-6, the J gene TRBJ1-4; tentative D call: TRBD1 (5 bases). There are 14 residues in the CDR3. The germline V and J ends were trimmed by 8 bases and 7 bases, with 17 bases remaining between them. Germline lookup yields CDR1 MNHNY and CDR2 SVGAGI (reference sequence). The CDR3 sequence: CASWDLGLSEKLFF. DNA for the CDR3: TGTGCCAGCTGGGACCTAGGGTTAAGTGAAAAACTGTTTTTT.

This clone was seen a few times. The CDR3 DNA is TGTGCCAGCAGCTACCCCGGGGCGGATGGCTACACCTTC. Amino acids: CASSYPGADGYTF. The chain couples TRBV7-2 to TRBJ1-2; tentative D call: TRBD1 (5 bases). The CDR3 contains 13 residues. The germline V gene has CDR1 SGHTA and CDR2 FQGNSA. V gave up 4 bases and J gave up 6 bases, with 12 bases separating them.

The V gene is TRBV28, the J gene TRBJ2-5, with TRBD1 matching over 8 bases. This CDR3 is built from 15 residues. The germline CDR1 and CDR2 sequences are MDHEN and SYDVKM. V was clipped by 2 bases and J by 3 bases; unmatched bases: 5. CDR3 sequence: CASSLVGQGEETQYF. The CDR3 region has the DNA TGTGCCAGCAGTTTAGTCGGACAGGGCGAAGAGACCCAGTACTTC.

CDR3 residues: CASSNGLSQETQYF. The CDR3 bases are TGTGCCAGCAGTAACGGTCTAAGCCAAGAGACCCAGTACTTC. V is TRBV6-6 and J is TRBJ2-5, with D uncertain. The germline V gene encodes CDR1 MNHNY and CDR2 SVGAGI (reference sequence). The CDR3 has 14 residues. Trimming shortened V by 5 bases and J by 1 base, and 11 bases separated the two germline ends.

The chain uses TRBV7-8 and TRBJ2-3; TRBD2 agrees at 9 bases. V trimming: 1 base; J trimming: 5 bases; junction bases outside the gene matches: 7. CDR3 length equals 16 residues. CDR1 is SGHVS and CDR2 is FQNEAQ in the germline V gene. CDR3 sequence (DNA): TGTGCCAGCAGCTTAGGAGCAGCGGGAGGAGGAGATACGCAGTATTTT. Its translation: CASSLGAAGGGDTQYF.

This sequence joins TRBV28 and TRBJ2-1, with D unresolved. CDR3 length: 14 residues. Trimming cost V 6 bases and J 9 bases, with 18 bases left between them. Germline-derived CDR1 and CDR2 are MDHEN and SYDVKM. This chain's CDR3 is CASRTTGRLGEQFF. The CDR3 DNA reads as TGTGCCAGCAGGACAACCGGGCGCTTGGGTGAGCAGTTCTTC.

The rearrangement uses TRBV10-3 and TRBJ2-1; D gene ambiguous. The CDR3 consists of 15 residues. V was clipped by 5 bases and J by 10 bases, with 21 bases between them. Germline V gives CDR1 ENHRY, CDR2 SYGVKD. The CDR3 coding sequence is TGTGCCATCAGTCGGGCCGTGACCCCGGTCGGCGAGCAGTTCTTC. Its translation: CAISRAVTPVGEQFF.

The CDR3 DNA is TGTGCCAGCAGCCAAGCCAAGGGCTATGGCTACACCTTC. It is translated as CASSQAKGYGYTF. The chain recombines TRBV4-2 with TRBJ1-2; no clear D. The CDR3 consists of 13 residues. Looked up from germline, CDR1 is LGHNA and CDR2 is YNFKEQ. Between the trimmed V and J ends, which lost 1 base and 4 bases, there was a span of 7 bases.